A selection of T cell receptor beta chains follows, all from one sample in a study of control samples from healthy donors and cancer patients. This table comes from immunoSEQ multiplex PCR, and its TCRdb copy is limited to in-frame clones, with some not included. The sample consists of 20,000 or so clones, more than 75% of them appearing once. Sequencing input: PBMCs. The receptors originated from a woman aged 55 to 70 with head and neck cancer. The CDR3 runs from the conserved cysteine through the conserved F or W. The D gene is left open where the match is weak. Not every row has a clone size; where given, it reads once, few, many or a size class.

J gene,D gene,clone size,V gene,CDR3 protein,CDR3 DNA
TRBJ1-4,-,-,TRBV27,CASSPIGGRVGELFF,TGTGCCAGCAGTCCCATAGGGGGTAGGGTTGGAGAACTGTTTTTT
TRBJ1-4,TRBD1,once,TRBV5-1,CASTGGAGFNEKLFF,TGCGCCAGCACAGGGGGCGCCGGATTTAATGAAAAACTGTTTTTT
TRBJ2-1,-,once,TRBV10-2,CASSDSPSKQFF,TGCGCCAGCAGTGACTCCCCTAGCAAGCAGTTCTTC
TRBJ1-1,-,-,TRBV28,CASSPGGFGTEAFF,TGTGCCAGCAGCCCCGGAGGCTTCGGAACTGAAGCTTTCTTT
TRBJ1-1,-,-,TRBV29-1,CSVPGVGTTSEAFF,TGCAGCGTTCCCGGGGTGGGGACCACCTCTGAAGCTTTCTTT
TRBJ1-6,-,few,TRBV7-9,CASSLDDNSPLHF,TGTGCCAGCAGCTTAGACGATAATTCACCCCTCCACTTT
TRBJ2-1,-,-,TRBV6-2/TRBV6-3,CASSYGGNVDEQFF,TGTGCCAGCAGTTACGGCGGGAACGTGGATGAGCAGTTCTTC
TRBJ1-5,TRBD1,-,TRBV27,CASSARQGKIYQPQHF,TGTGCCAGCAGTGCCAGACAGGGTAAGATTTATCAGCCCCAGCATTTT
TRBJ2-7,TRBD1,-,TRBV6-5,CASKEQGPGPYEQYF,TGTGCCAGCAAGGAACAGGGGCCTGGGCCCTACGAGCAGTACTTC
TRBJ1-4,TRBD1,-,TRBV9,CASSVAGGQGYEKLFF,TGTGCCAGCAGCGTAGCGGGCGGACAGGGTTATGAAAAACTGTTTTTT
TRBJ2-7,-,once,TRBV30,CAWSVREWQYF,TGTGCCTGGAGTGTAAGGGAGTGGCAGTACTTC
TRBJ2-7,TRBD1,-,TRBV19,CASSSDRGLEQYF,TGTGCCAGTAGTAGCGACAGGGGGTTGGAGCAGTACTTC
TRBJ1-1,-,-,TRBV27,CASSFYGYKGTEAFF,TGTGCCAGCAGTTTTTACGGTTATAAGGGCACTGAAGCTTTCTTT
TRBJ2-1,TRBD1,once,TRBV9,CASSVRTGFVNEQFF,TGTGCCAGCAGCGTGAGGACAGGGTTCGTCAATGAGCAGTTCTTC
TRBJ2-6,-,-,TRBV2,CASRGSGANVLTF,TGTGCCAGTCGGGGCTCCGGGGCCAACGTCCTGACTTTC
TRBJ1-5,-,-,TRBV6-5,CASTQAWSNQPQHF,TGTGCCAGCACCCAGGCGTGGAGCAATCAGCCCCAGCATTTT
TRBJ1-5,-,-,TRBV4-2,CASSQDHGAVNQPQHF,TGTGCCAGCAGCCAAGATCACGGGGCGGTCAATCAGCCCCAGCATTTT
TRBJ2-7,TRBD2,once,TRBV3-1/TRBV3-2,CASSQSSGRDNEQYF,TGTGCCAGCAGCCAATCTAGCGGGAGAGACAACGAGCAGTACTTC
TRBJ2-1,-,-,TRBV5-1,CASSSRREEQFF,TGCGCCAGCAGCTCCCGGAGGGAAGAGCAGTTCTTC
TRBJ1-2,-,-,TRBV20-1,CSATEEGYTF,TGCAGTGCGACCGAGGAGGGCTACACCTTC
TRBJ1-2,TRBD1,-,TRBV10-3,CAISEGQGAPYGYTF,TGTGCCATCAGTGAAGGACAGGGGGCGCCATATGGCTACACCTTC
TRBJ2-5,-,-,TRBV12-3/TRBV12-4,CASSRGVWTQYF,TGTGCCAGTTCCAGGGGGGTGTGGACCCAGTACTTC
TRBJ2-2,-,-,TRBV7-7,CASRNSGPRRGGELFF,TGTGCCAGCAGGAATTCCGGGCCGCGGCGGGGCGGGGAGCTGTTTTTT
TRBJ2-3,-,-,TRBV18,CASSPHGRGEDTQYF,TGTGCCAGCTCACCACACGGCAGGGGGGAAGATACGCAGTATTTT
TRBJ2-5,TRBD2,-,TRBV5-1,CASSAQPGGLQETQYF,TGCGCCAGCAGCGCCCAGCCGGGAGGGCTTCAAGAGACCCAGTACTTC
TRBJ2-2,-,-,TRBV3-1/TRBV3-2,CASSQRTYTGELFF,TGTGCCAGCAGCCAGCGGACGTACACCGGGGAGCTGTTTTTT
TRBJ2-2,-,-,TRBV28,CASSQTGNTGELFF,TGTGCCAGCAGCCAAACAGGAAACACCGGGGAGCTGTTTTTT
TRBJ2-7,TRBD2,-,TRBV5-1,CASSLTGTSGIGEQYF,TGCGCCAGCAGCTTAACCGGGACTAGCGGGATAGGCGAGCAGTACTTC
TRBJ2-5,TRBD1,-,TRBV18,CASSPQTGYQETQYF,TGTGCCAGCTCACCACAGACAGGGTACCAAGAGACCCAGTACTTC
TRBJ2-1,-,-,TRBV18,CASSESISGDNEQFF,TGTGCCAGCTCCGAAAGTATTAGCGGAGACAATGAGCAGTTCTTC
TRBJ1-1,TRBD1,-,TRBV14,CASSQEGPGGRNTEAFF,TGTGCCAGCAGCCAAGAAGGGCCAGGGGGGAGGAACACTGAAGCTTTCTTT
TRBJ1-1,TRBD1,-,TRBV7-3,CASSPGGLGGYDKAFF,TGTGCCAGCAGCCCTGGTGGACTAGGGGGCTATGACAAGGCTTTCTTT
TRBJ2-7,-,-,TRBV7-6,CASSLDSGGRKNEQYF,TGTGCCAGCAGCTTAGATTCGGGGGGCCGTAAAAACGAGCAGTACTTC
TRBJ2-5,TRBD2,-,TRBV5-1,CASSPTSGGQRETQYF,TGCGCCAGCAGCCCGACTAGCGGGGGCCAGAGGGAGACCCAGTACTTC
TRBJ2-1,-,-,TRBV30,CAWSVRVSDNEQFF,TGTGCCTGGAGTGTACGAGTTAGCGACAATGAGCAGTTCTTC
TRBJ1-3,-,-,TRBV5-1,CASSLETVGDTIYF,TGCGCCAGCAGCTTGGAGACGGTCGGAGACACCATATATTTT
TRBJ1-1,-,-,TRBV5-1,CASSVPGFTEAFF,TGCGCCAGCAGTGTCCCGGGTTTCACTGAAGCTTTCTTT
TRBJ1-5,-,-,TRBV18,CASSPGDNQPQHF,TGTGCCAGCTCACCAGGAGATAATCAGCCCCAGCATTTT
TRBJ1-5,TRBD1,-,TRBV2,CASSDGGTGPNQPQHF,TGTGCCAGCAGTGACGGCGGGACAGGGCCTAATCAGCCCCAGCATTTT
TRBJ2-1,-,-,TRBV27,CASSHSRASSYNEQFF,TGTGCCAGCAGTCACTCCAGGGCCAGCTCCTACAATGAGCAGTTCTTC
TRBJ2-7,-,-,TRBV6-5,CASRKADSSYEQYF,TGTGCCAGCAGAAAAGCGGATAGCTCCTACGAGCAGTACTTC
TRBJ1-1,-,few,TRBV19,CASSPWNMNTEAFF,TGTGCCAGTAGTCCGTGGAACATGAACACTGAAGCTTTCTTT
TRBJ1-6,-,few,TRBV19,CASSMYRRLGSPLHF,TGTGCCAGTAGTATGTACAGGCGACTGGGTTCACCCCTCCACTTT
TRBJ2-5,TRBD2,-,TRBV9,CASSVGSLAGEAQYF,TGTGCCAGCAGCGTAGGGTCACTAGCGGGAGAGGCCCAGTACTTC
TRBJ1-1,-,-,TRBV7-9,CASSLLGDEAFF,TGTGCCAGCAGCTTATTAGGGGACGAAGCTTTCTTT
TRBJ2-7,TRBD1,once,TRBV18,CASSPATGVNEQYF,TGTGCCAGCTCACCGGCGACAGGGGTCAACGAGCAGTACTTC
TRBJ1-1,-,-,TRBV28,CASSFGGNTEAFF,TGTGCCAGCAGTTTCGGGGGGAACACTGAAGCTTTCTTT
TRBJ1-2,-,once,TRBV5-4,CASSSPSGRGTYGYTF,TGTGCCAGCAGCTCACCCTCGGGGCGGGGTACCTATGGCTACACCTTC
TRBJ1-2,-,-,TRBV7-9,CASSPGQLYGYTF,TGTGCCAGCAGCCCTGGGCAACTCTATGGCTACACCTTC
TRBJ1-5,-,-,TRBV5-1,CASSEGGNGNQPQHF,TGCGCCAGCAGCGAAGGAGGGAACGGGAATCAGCCCCAGCATTTT
TRBJ1-2,-,-,TRBV19,CASTLAGAYGYTF,TGTGCCAGTACCCTCGCGGGGGCTTATGGCTACACCTTC
TRBJ1-1,-,-,TRBV27,CASSPNAGGGAGAFF,TGTGCCAGCAGTCCTAACGCAGGTGGGGGGGCAGGAGCTTTCTTT